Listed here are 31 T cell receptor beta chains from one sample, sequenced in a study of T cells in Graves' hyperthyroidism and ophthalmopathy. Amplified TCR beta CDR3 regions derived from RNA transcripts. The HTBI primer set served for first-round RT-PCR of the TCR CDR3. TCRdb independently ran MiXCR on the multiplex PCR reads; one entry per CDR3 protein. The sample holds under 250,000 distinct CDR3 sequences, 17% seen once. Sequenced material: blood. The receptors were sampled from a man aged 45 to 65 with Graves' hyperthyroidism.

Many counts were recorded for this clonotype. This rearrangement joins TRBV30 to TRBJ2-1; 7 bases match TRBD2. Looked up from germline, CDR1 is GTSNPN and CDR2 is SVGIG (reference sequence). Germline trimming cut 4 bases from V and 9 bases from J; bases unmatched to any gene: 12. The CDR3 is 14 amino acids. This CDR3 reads CAWTYGTIFSEQFF. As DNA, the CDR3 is TGTGCCTGGACCTACGGGACTATCTTCTCTGAGCAGTTCTTC.

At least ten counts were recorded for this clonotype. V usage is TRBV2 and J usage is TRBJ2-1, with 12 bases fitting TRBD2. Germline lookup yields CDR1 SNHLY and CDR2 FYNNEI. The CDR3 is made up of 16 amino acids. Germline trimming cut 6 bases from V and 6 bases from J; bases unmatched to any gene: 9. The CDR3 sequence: CASREQLAGGINEQFF. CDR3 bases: TGTGCCAGCAGAGAGCAGCTAGCGGGAGGGATCAATGAGCAGTTCTTC.

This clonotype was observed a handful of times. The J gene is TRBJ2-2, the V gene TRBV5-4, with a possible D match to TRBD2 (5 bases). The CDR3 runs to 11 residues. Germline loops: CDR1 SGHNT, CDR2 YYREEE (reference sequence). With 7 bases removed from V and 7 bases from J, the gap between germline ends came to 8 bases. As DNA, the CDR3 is TGTGCCAGCGGAGGAGACGGGGAGCTGTTTTTT. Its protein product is CASGGDGELFF.

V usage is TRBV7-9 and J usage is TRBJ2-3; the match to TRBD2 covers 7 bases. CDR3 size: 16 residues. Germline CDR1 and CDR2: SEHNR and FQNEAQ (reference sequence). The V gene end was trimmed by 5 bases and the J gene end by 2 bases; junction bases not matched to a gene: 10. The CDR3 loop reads CASSNVSLADTDTQYF. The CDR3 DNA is TGTGCCAGCAGCAATGTAAGCCTAGCGGACACAGATACGCAGTATTTT.

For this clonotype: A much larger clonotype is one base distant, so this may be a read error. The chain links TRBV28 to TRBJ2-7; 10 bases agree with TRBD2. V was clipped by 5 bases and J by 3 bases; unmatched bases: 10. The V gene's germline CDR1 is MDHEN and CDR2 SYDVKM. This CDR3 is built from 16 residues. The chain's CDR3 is CASSPNPRTSGYEQYF. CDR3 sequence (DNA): TGTGCCAGCAGTCCGAACCCCAGGACTAGCGGCTACGAGCAGTACTTC.

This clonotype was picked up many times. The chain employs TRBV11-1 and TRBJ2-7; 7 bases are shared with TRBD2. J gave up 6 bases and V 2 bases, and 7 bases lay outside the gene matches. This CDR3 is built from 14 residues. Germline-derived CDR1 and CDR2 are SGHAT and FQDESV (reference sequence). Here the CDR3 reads CASSLKAGHGEQYF. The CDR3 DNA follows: TGTGCCAGCAGCTTAAAAGCGGGGCACGGCGAGCAGTACTTC. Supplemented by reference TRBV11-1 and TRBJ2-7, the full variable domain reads EAEVAQSPRYKITEKSQAVAFWCDPISGHATLYWYRQILGQGPELLVQFQDESVVDDSQLPKDRFSAERLKGVDSTLKIQPAELGDSAMYLCASSLKAGHGEQYFGPGTRLTVT.

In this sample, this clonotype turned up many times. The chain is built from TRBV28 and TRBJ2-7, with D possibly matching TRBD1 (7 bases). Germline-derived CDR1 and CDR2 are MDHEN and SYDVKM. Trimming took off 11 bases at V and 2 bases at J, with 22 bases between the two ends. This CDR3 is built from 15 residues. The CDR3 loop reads CAPRGRGDGAYEQYF. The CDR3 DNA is TGTGCCCCCCGAGGCAGGGGGGACGGGGCCTACGAGCAGTACTTC.

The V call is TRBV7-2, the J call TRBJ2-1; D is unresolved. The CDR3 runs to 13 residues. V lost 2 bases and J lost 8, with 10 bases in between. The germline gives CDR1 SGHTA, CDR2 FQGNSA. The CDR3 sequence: CASSLTRKDEQFF. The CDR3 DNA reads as TGTGCCAGCAGCTTAACCCGAAAGGATGAGCAGTTCTTC.

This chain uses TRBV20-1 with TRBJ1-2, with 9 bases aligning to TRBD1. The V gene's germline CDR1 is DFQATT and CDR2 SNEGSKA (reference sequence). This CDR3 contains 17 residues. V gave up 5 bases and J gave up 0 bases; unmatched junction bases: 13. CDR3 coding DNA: TGCAGTGCTCCCCGGGTAGTGCGACAGGGGGCTAACTATGGCTACACCTTC. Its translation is CSAPRVVRQGANYGYTF.

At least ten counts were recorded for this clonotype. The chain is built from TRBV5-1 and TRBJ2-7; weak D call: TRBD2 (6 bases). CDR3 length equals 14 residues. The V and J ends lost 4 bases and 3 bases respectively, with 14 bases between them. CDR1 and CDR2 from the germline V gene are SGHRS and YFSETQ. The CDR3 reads CASSQPGLNYEQYF. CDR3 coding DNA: TGCGCCAGCAGCCAACCGGGACTTAACTACGAGCAGTACTTC.

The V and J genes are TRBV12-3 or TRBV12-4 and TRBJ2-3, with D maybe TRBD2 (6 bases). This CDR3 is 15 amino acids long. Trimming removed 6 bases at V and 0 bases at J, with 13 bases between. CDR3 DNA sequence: TGTGCCAGCAGGGACCCGCGGGACAGCACAGATACGCAGTATTTT. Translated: CASRDPRDSTDTQYF.

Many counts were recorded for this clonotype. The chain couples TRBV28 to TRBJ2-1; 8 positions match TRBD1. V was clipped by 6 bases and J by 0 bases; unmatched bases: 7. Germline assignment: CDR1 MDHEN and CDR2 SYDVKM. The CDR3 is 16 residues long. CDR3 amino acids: CASSQDRESSYNEQFF. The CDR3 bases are TGTGCCAGCAGCCAGGACAGGGAAAGCTCCTACAATGAGCAGTTCTTC.

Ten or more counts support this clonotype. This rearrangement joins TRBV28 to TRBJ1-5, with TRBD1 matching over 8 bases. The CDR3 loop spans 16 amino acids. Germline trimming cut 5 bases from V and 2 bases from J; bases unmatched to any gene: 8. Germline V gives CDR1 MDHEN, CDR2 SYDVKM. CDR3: CASSQGAGMGNQPQHF. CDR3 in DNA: TGTGCCAGCAGTCAGGGGGCCGGGATGGGCAATCAGCCCCAGCATTTT.

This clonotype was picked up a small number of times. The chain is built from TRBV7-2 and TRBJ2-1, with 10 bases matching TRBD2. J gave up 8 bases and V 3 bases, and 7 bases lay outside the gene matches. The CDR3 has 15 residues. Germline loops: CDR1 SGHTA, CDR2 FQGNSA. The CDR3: CASSFKREGPYEQFF. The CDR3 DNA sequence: TGTGCCAGCAGCTTTAAGCGGGAGGGCCCCTATGAGCAGTTCTTC.

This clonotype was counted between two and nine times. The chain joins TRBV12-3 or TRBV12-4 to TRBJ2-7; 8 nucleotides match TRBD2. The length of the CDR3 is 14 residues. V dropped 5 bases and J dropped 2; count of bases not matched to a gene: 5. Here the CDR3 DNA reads TGTGCCAGCAGTCGTACTAGCGGACCCTACGAGCAGTACTTC. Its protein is CASSRTSGPYEQYF.

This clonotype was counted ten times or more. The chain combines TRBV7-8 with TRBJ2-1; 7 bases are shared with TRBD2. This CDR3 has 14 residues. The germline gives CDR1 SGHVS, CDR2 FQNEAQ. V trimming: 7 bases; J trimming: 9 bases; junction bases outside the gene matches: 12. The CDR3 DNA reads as TGTGCCAGCACCTCTCTGGGAGGGCCGAGTGAGCAGTTCTTC. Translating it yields CASTSLGGPSEQFF.

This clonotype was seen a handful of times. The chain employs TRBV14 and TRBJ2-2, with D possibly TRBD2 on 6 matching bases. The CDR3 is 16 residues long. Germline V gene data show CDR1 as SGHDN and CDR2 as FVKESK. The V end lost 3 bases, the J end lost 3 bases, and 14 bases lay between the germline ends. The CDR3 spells CASSQSRAGYTGELFF. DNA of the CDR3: TGTGCCAGCAGCCAGAGTCGAGCGGGCTACACCGGGGAGCTGTTTTTT. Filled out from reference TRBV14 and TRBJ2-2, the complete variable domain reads EAGVTQFPSHSVIEKGQTVTLRCDPISGHDNLYWYRRVMGKEIKFLLHFVKESKQDESGMPNNRFLAERTGGTYSTLKVQPAELEDSGVYFCASSQSRAGYTGELFFGEGSRLTVL.

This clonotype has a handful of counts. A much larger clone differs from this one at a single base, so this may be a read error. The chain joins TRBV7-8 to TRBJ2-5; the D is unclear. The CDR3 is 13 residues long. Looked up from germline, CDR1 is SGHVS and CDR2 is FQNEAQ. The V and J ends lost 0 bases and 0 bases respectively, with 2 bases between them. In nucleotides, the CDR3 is TGTGCCAGCAGCTTAGCCCACCAAGAGACCCAGTACTTC. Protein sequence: CASSLAHQETQYF.

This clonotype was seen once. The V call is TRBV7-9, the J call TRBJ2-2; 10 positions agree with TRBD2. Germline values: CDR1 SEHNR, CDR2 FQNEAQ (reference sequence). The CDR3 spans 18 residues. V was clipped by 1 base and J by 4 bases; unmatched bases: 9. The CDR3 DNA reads TGTGCCAGCAGCTTAGATCGGCGGCTAGCGGGAGTCACCGGGGAGCTGTTTTTT. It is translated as CASSLDRRLAGVTGELFF. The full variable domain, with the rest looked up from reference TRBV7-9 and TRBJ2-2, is DTGVSQNPRHKITKRGQNVTFRCDPISEHNRLYWYRQTLGQGPEFLTYFQNEAQLEKSRLLSDRFSAERPKGSFSTLEIQRTEQGDSAMYLCASSLDRRLAGVTGELFFGEGSRLTVL.

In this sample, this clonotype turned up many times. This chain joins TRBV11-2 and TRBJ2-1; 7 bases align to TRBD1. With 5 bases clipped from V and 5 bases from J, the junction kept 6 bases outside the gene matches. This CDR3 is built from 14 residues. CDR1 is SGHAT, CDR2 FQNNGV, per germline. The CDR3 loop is CASSPIRGHNEQFF. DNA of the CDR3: TGTGCCAGCAGCCCTATTAGGGGGCACAATGAGCAGTTCTTC.

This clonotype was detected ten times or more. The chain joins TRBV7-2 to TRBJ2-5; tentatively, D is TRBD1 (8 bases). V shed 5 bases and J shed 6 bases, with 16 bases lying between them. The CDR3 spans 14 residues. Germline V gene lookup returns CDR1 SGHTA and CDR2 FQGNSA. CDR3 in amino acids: CASSTGQGGKTQYF. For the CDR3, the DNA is TGTGCCAGCAGCACCGGACAGGGAGGGAAGACCCAGTACTTC. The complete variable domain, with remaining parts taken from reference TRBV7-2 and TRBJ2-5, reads GAGVSQSPSNKVTEKGKDVELRCDPISGHTALYWYRQSLGQGLEFLIYFQGNSAPDKSGLPSDRFSAERTGGSVSTLTIQRTQQEDSAVYLCASSTGQGGKTQYFGPGTRLLVL.

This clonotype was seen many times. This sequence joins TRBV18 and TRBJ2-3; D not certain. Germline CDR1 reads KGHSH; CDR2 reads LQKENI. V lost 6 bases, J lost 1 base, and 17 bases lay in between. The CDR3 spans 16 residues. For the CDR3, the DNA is TGTGCCAGCTCCGCACTATCCGGAAGGGGCACAGATACGCAGTATTTT. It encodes CASSALSGRGTDTQYF.

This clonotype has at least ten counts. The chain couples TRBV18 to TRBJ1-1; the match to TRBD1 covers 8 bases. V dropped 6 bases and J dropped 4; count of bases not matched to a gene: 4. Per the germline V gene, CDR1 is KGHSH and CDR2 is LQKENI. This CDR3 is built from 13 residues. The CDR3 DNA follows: TGTGCCAGCTCTCAGGGGACAGGCACTGAAGCTTTCTTT. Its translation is CASSQGTGTEAFF.

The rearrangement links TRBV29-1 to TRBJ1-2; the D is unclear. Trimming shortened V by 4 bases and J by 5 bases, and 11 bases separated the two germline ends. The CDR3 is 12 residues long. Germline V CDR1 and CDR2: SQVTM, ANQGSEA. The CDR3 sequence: CSVVSDPYGYTF. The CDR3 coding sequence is TGCAGCGTTGTAAGCGACCCTTATGGCTACACCTTC.

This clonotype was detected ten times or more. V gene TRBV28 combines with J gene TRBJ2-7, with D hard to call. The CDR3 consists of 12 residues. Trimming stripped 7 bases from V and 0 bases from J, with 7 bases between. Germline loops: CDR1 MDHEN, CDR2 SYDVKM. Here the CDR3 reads CASIGNSYEQYF. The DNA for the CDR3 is TGTGCCAGCATAGGCAACTCCTACGAGCAGTACTTC. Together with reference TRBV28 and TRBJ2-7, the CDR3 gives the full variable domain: DVKVTQSSRYLVKRTGEKVFLECVQDMDHENMFWYRQDPGLGLRLIYFSYDVKMKEKGDIPEGYSVSREKKERFSLILESASTNQTSMYLCASIGNSYEQYFGPGTRLTVT.

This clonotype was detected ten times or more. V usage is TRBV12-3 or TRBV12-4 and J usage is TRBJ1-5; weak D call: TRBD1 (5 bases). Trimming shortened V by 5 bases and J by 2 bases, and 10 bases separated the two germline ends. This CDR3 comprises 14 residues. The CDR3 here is CASSQQGRNQPQHF. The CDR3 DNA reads TGTGCCAGCAGTCAGCAGGGTCGCAATCAGCCCCAGCATTTT.

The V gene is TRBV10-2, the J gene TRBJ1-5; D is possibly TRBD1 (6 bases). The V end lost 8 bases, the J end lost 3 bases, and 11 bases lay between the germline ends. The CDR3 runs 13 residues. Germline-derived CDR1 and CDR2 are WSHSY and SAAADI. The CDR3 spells CASRRGANQPQHF. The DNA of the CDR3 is TGCGCCAGCCGGAGGGGGGCCAATCAGCCCCAGCATTTT.

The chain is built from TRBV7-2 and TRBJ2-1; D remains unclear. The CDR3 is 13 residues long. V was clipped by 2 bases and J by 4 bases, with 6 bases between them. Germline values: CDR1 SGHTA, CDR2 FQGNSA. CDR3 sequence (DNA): TGTGCCAGCAGCTTATCGCGGTACAATGAGCAGTTCTTC. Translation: CASSLSRYNEQFF.

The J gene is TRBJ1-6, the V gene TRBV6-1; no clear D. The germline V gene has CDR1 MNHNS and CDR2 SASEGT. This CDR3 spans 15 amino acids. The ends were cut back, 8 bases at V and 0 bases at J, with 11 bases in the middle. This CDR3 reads CASVRESSYNSPLHF. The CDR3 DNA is TGTGCCAGCGTCCGGGAGAGCTCCTATAATTCACCCCTCCACTTT.

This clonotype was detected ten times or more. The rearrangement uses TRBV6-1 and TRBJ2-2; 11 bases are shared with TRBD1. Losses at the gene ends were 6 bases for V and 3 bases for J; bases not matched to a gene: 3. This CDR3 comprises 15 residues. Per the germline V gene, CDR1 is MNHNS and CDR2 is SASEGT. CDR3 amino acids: CASRDRGRDTGELFF. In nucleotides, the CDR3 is TGTGCCAGCAGGGACAGGGGGCGCGACACCGGGGAGCTGTTTTTT.

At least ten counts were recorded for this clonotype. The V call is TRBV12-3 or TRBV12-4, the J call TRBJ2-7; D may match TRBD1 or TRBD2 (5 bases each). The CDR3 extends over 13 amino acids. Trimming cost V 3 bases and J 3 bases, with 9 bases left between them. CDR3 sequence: CASSFVGDYEQYF. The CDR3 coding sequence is TGTGCCAGCAGTTTCGTGGGGGACTACGAGCAGTACTTC.